This TCR beta chain was recovered during a study of cytomegalovirus exposure and HLA in healthy donors. Regarding the study as a whole: With further analysis later on, most CMV-associated TCR beta chains appeared HLA-restricted. Most observed TCR sequences were rare, whereas some public TCRs were detected in many donors.

With regard to this clone: Antigen unknown.

Deletions cut 3 bases from V and 1 base from J, with 6 bases between. The CDR3 length is 13 residues. The germline CDR1 and CDR2 sequences are KGHSH and LQKENI. PCR was performed using 60 Vbeta and 13 Jbeta primers. Libraries were prepared by immunoSEQ multiplex PCR; TCRdb keeps only in-frame clonotypes and omits some of them. The data hold more than 150,000 clones, with roughly 79% observed a single time. The receptor was isolated from a woman aged 50 to 65 in good health and CMV-seropositive. V is TRBV18 and J is TRBJ1-2, with D unclear. The specimen was PBMCs. CDR3 protein: CASSPAVNYGYTF. DNA for the CDR3: TGTGCCAGCTCACCGGCAGTTAACTATGGCTACACCTTC.